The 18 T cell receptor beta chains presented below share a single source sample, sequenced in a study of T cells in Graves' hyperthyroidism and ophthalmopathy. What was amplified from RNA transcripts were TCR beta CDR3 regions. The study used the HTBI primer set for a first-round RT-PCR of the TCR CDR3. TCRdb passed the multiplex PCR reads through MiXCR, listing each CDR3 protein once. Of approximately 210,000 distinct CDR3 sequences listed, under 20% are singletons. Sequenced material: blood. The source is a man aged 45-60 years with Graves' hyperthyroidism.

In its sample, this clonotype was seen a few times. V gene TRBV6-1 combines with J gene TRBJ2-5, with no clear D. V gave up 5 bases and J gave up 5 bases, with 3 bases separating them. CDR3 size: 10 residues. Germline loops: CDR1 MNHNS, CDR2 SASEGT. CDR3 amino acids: CASSSETQYF. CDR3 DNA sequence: TGTGCCAGCAGTTCGGAGACCCAGTACTTC.

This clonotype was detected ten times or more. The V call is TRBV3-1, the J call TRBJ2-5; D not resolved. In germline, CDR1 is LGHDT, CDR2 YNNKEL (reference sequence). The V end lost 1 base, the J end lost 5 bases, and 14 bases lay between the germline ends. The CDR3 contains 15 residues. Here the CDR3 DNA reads TGTGCCAGCAGCCAAGGATCCGGGTACCTCGAGACCCAGTACTTC. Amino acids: CASSQGSGYLETQYF.

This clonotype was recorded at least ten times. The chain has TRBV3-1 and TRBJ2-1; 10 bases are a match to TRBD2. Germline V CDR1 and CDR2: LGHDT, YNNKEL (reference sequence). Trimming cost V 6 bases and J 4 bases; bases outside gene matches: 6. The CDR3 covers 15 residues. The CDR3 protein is CASSSSSGGYNEQFF. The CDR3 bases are TGTGCCAGCAGTTCCTCTAGCGGGGGTTACAATGAGCAGTTCTTC.

CDR3 coding DNA: TGTGCCAGCAGCATCCGGACTAGCCACCCCGTTTTCCAAGAGACCCAGTACTTC. This sequence encodes CASSIRTSHPVFQETQYF. V usage is TRBV11-2 and J usage is TRBJ2-5, with 8 nucleotides matching TRBD2. After removal of 5 bases from V and 1 base from J, the junction contained 15 bases not matched to a gene. The CDR3 totals 18 residues. Looked up from germline, CDR1 is SGHAT and CDR2 is FQNNGV.

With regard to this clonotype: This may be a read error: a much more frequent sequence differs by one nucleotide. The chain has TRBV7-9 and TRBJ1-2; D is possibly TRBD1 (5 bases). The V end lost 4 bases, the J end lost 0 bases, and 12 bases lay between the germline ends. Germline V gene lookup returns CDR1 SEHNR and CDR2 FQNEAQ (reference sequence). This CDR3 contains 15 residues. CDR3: CASSSRQYSNYGYTF. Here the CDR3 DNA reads TGTGCCAGCAGCTCCCGACAGTATTCTAACTATGGCTACACCTTC.

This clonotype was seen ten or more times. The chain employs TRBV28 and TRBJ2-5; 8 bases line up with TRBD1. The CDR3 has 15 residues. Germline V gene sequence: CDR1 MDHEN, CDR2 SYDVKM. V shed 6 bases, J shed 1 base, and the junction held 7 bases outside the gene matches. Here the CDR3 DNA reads TGTGCCAGCAGCTCCTTCGACAGGGGCCAAGAGACCCAGTACTTC. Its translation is CASSSFDRGQETQYF.

CDR3 sequence reads: CASRRLAEPLCNEQFF. In nucleotides, the CDR3 is TGTGCCAGCAGACGACTAGCGGAGCCTCTCTGCAATGAGCAGTTCTTC. The rearrangement joins TRBV25-1 to TRBJ2-1, with TRBD2 matching 9 bases. Germline V CDR1 and CDR2: MGHDK, SYGVNS. The CDR3 runs 16 residues. The V and J ends lost 6 bases and 6 bases, in that order; junction bases with no gene match: 12.

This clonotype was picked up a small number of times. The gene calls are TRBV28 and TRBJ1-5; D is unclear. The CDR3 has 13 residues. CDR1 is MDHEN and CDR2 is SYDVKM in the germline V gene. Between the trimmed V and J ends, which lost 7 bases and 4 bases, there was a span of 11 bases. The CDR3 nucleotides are TGTGCCAGCACCTGGGAAGATAATCAGCCCCAGCATTTT. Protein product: CASTWEDNQPQHF.

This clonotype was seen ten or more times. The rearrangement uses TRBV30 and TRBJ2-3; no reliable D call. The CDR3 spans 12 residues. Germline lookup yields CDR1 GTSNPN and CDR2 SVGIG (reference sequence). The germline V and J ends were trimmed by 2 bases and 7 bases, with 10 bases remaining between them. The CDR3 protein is CAWSRQTYTQYF. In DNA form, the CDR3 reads TGTGCCTGGAGTAGACAAACGTATACGCAGTATTTT. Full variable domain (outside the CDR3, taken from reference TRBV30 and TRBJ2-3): SQTIHQWPATLVQPVGSPLSLECTVEGTSNPNLYWYRQAAGRGLQLLFYSVGIGQISSEVPQNLSASRPQDRQFILSSKKLLLSDSGFYLCAWSRQTYTQYFGPGTRLTVL.

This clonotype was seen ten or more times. The CDR3 DNA reads TGTGCCAGCAGTATCATCCGGGGATTAAGTACGCAGTATTTT. Translated: CASSIIRGLSTQYF. This chain links TRBV28 with TRBJ2-3, with a possible D match to TRBD2 (5 bases). CDR1 is MDHEN, CDR2 SYDVKM, per germline. This CDR3 region has 14 residues. The germline V and J ends were trimmed by 5 bases and 8 bases, with 17 bases remaining between them. The full variable domain, completed using reference TRBV28 and TRBJ2-3, is DVKVTQSSRYLVKRTGEKVFLECVQDMDHENMFWYRQDPGLGLRLIYFSYDVKMKEKGDIPEGYSVSREKKERFSLILESASTNQTSMYLCASSIIRGLSTQYFGPGTRLTVL.

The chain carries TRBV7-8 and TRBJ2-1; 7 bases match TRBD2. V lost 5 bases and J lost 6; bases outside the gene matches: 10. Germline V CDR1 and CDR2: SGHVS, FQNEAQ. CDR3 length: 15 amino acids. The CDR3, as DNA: TGTGCCAGCAGCATTTATACCGGGACTACCAATGAGCAGTTCTTC. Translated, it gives CASSIYTGTTNEQFF.

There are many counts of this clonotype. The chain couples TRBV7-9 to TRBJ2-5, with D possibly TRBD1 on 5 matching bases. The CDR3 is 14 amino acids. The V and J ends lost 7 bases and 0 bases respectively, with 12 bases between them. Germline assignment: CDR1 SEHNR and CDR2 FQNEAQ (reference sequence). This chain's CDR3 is CASTPWGNQETQYF. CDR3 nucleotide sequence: TGTGCCAGCACCCCCTGGGGCAACCAAGAGACCCAGTACTTC.

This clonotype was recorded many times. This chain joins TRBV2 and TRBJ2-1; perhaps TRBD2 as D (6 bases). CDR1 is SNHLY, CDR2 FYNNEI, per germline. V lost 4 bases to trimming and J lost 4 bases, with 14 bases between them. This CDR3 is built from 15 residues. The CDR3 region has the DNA TGTGCCAGCAGTGTCACGAGCGGGCCGTACAATGAGCAGTTCTTC. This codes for CASSVTSGPYNEQFF.

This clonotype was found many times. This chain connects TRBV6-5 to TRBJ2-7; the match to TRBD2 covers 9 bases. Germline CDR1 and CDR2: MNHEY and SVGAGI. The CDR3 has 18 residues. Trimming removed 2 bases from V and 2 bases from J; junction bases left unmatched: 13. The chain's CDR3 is CASSYPLRVAGATYEQYF. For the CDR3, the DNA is TGTGCCAGCAGTTACCCACTAAGGGTAGCGGGAGCCACCTACGAGCAGTACTTC.

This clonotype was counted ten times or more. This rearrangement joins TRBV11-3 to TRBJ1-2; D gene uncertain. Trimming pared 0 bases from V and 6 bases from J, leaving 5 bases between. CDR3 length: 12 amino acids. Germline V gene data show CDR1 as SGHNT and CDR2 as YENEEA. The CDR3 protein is CASSLDWHGYTF. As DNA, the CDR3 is TGTGCCAGCAGCTTAGACTGGCATGGCTACACCTTC.

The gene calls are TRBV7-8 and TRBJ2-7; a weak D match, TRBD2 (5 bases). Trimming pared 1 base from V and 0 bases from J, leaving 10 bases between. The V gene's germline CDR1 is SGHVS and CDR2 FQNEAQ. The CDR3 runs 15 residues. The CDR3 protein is CASSLGGESSYEQYF. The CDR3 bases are TGTGCCAGCAGCTTAGGTGGGGAGAGCTCCTACGAGCAGTACTTC. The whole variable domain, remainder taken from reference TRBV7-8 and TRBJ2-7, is GAGVSQSPRYKVAKRGQDVALRCDPISGHVSLFWYQQALGQGPEFLTYFQNEAQLDKSGLPSDRFFAERPEGSVSTLKIQRTQQEDSAVYLCASSLGGESSYEQYFGPGTRLTVT.

The CDR3 DNA is TGTGCCAGCAGCCCCAGACCCACAGGGATCCGGGAGCTGTTTTTT. Amino acid sequence: CASSPRPTGIRELFF. The V and J genes are TRBV7-3 and TRBJ2-2; the D gene is possibly TRBD1 (6 bases). The CDR3 sequence is 15 residues long. Trimming removed 5 bases at V and 9 bases at J, with 19 bases between. Germline CDR1 and CDR2: SGHTA and FQGTGA.

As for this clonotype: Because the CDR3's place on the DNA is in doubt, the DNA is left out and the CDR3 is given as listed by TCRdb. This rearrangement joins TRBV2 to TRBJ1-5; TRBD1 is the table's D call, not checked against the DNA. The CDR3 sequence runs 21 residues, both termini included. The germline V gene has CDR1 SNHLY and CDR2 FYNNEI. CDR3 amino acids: CASDGTGIHEQYFGPGQPQHF.